The clone carrying this T cell receptor (beta chain) has a count of ten or more. Its target is unknown. Preparation of the TCRbeta library used unique molecular identifiers. One entry per CDR3 protein, called by TCRdb with MiXCR from the PCR reads. The profile shows about 300,000 distinct CDR3 sequences, 10% of them singletons. This entry comes from a study of T-cell reconstitution after alpha-beta-depleted transplantation in children. General study results and limits: Newly made T cells mostly supplied T-cell counts and diversity one year after transplant. Several hundred rapidly expanded clones from non-depleted graft cells reportedly supplied alpha-beta T cells about two months post-transplant.

The germline CDR1 and CDR2 sequences are SGHAT and FQNNGV. V was cut by 2 bases and J by 6 bases, with 5 bases left in between. The CDR3 covers 12 residues. This chain links TRBV11-2 with TRBJ2-1; the D is unclear. The sample in question was PBMCs, obtained before TCRalphabeta/CD19-depleted stem cell transplant. The source of this sequence is a boy in the first two years of life with acute myeloid leukemia, due to receive a stem cell transplant. This CDR3 reads CASSLRANEQFF. The DNA of the CDR3 is TGTGCCAGCAGCTTAAGGGCCAATGAGCAGTTCTTC.